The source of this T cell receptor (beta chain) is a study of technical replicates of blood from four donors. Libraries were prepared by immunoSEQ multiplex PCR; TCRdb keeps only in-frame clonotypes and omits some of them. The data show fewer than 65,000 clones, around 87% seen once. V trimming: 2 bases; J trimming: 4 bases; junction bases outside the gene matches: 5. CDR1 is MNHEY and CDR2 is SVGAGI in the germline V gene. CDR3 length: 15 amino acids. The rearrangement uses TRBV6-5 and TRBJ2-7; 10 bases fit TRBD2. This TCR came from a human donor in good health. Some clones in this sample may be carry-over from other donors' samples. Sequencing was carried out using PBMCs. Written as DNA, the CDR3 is TGTGCCAGCAGTTACGCTAGCGGGGGTGTATACGAGCAGTACTTC. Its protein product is CASSYASGGVYEQYF.